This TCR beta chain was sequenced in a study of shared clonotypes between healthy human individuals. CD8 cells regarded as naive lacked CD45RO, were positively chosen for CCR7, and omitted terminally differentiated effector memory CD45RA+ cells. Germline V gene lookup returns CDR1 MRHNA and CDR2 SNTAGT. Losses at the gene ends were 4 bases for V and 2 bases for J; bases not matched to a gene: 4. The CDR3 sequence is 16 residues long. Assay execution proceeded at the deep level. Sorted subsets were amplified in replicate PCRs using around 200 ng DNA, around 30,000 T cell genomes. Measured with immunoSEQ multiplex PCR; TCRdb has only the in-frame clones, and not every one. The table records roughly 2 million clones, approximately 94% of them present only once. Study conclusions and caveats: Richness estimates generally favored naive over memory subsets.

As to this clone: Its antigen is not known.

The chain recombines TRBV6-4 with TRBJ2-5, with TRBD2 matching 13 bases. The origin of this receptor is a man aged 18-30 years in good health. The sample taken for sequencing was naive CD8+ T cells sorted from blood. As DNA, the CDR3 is TGTGCCAGCAGTGTAAGGACTAGCGGGGGTCAAGAGACCCAGTACTTC. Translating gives CASSVRTSGGQETQYF.